The next 15 T cell receptor beta chains were all read from a single sample in a study of T cell responses to AZD1222 COVID-19 vaccine. Using immunoSEQ multiplex PCR, the repertoire was profiled, and TCRdb retains in-frame clones only, with some absent. The repertoire holds 150,000 to 200,000 clones, around 94% seen once, with 3.6% in the top ten. The sample here was peripheral blood, taken 28 days after the second dose of the MenACWY control vaccine. The receptors were sampled from an adult who received the MenACWY meningococcal vaccine as a control.

V is TRBV6-5 and J is TRBJ1-3; 7 bases line up with TRBD1. This CDR3 comprises 15 residues. Per germline, CDR1 MNHEY and CDR2 SVGAGI. J was trimmed by 0 bases and V by 8 bases; bases with no gene match: 7. The CDR3 is CASAGGHFSGNTIYF. The DNA of the CDR3 is TGTGCCAGCGCAGGGGGACACTTCTCTGGAAACACCATATATTTT.

The chain is built from TRBV30 and TRBJ1-1, with 7 bases matching TRBD1. The length of the CDR3 is 15 residues. The junction had 8 bases not matched to a gene; V was cut back by 3 bases and J by 1 base. CDR1 is GTSNPN and CDR2 is SVGIG in the germline V gene (reference sequence). CDR3 DNA sequence: TGTGCCTGGAGGCCGCCGGGACAGCGGAACACTGAAGCTTTCTTT. This encodes CAWRPPGQRNTEAFF. Full variable domain (remainder filled in from reference TRBV30 and TRBJ1-1): SQTIHQWPATLVQPVGSPLSLECTVEGTSNPNLYWYRQAAGRGLQLLFYSVGIGQISSEVPQNLSASRPQDRQFILSSKKLLLSDSGFYLCAWRPPGQRNTEAFFGQGTRLTVV.

The rearrangement links TRBV6-1 to TRBJ1-6, with a tentative D call TRBD1 (5 bases). The CDR3 is 18 residues long. Trimming removed 4 bases from V and 3 bases from J, with 19 bases in between. Germline CDR1 reads MNHNS; CDR2 reads SASEGT. The CDR3 loop is CASSALRTLRDYNSPLHF. The DNA for the CDR3 is TGTGCCAGCAGTGCCCTCAGGACATTAAGGGACTATAATTCACCCCTCCACTTT.

V usage is TRBV29-1 and J usage is TRBJ2-3; 7 positions match TRBD1. After removal of 6 bases from V and 4 bases from J, the junction contained 1 base not matched to a gene. Germline V gene sequence: CDR1 SQVTM, CDR2 ANQGSEA. The CDR3 has 11 residues. The CDR3 is CSVQGPDTQYF. In DNA, the CDR3 is TGCAGCGTACAGGGGCCAGATACGCAGTATTTT.

The V and J genes are TRBV12-5 and TRBJ2-7; TRBD2 might be the D (6 bases). CDR3 length: 15 amino acids. Germline V lookup: CDR1 LGHNT, CDR2 FRNRAP. V was pared by 3 bases and J by 0 bases, with 12 bases between. CDR3 nucleotide sequence: TGTGCTAGTGGTTTAGGGGAGGCCGCCTCCTACGAGCAGTACTTC. The encoded protein is CASGLGEAASYEQYF. The variable domain in full, with the rest retrieved from reference TRBV12-5 and TRBJ2-7, is DARVTQTPRHKVTEMGQEVTMRCQPILGHNTVFWYRQTMMQGLELLAYFRNRAPLDDSGMPKDRFSAEMPDATLATLKIQPSEPRDSAVYFCASGLGEAASYEQYFGPGTRLTVT.

This chain links TRBV11-3 with TRBJ1-1; D ambiguous. Germline V gene lookup returns CDR1 SGHNT and CDR2 YENEEA. V was trimmed by 5 bases and J by 5 bases, leaving 12 bases between them. This CDR3 is built from 13 residues. The CDR3 reads CASSPAGGTEAFF. The CDR3, as DNA: TGTGCCAGCAGCCCCGCGGGTGGAACTGAAGCTTTCTTT.

This clone was detected a few times. In the same sample, other DNA sequences code for this CDR3. The J gene is TRBJ2-2, the V gene TRBV9; D is undetermined. The CDR3 is made up of 12 amino acids. The V and J ends lost 0 bases and 7 bases respectively, with 4 bases between them. Germline CDR1 SGDLS, CDR2 YYNGEE. The CDR3 loop reads CASSVDVGELFF. The CDR3, as DNA: TGTGCCAGCAGCGTAGACGTCGGGGAGCTGTTTTTT.

The chain links TRBV5-1 to TRBJ2-7; TRBD2 matches 10 bases. The J segment lost 0 bases and the V segment lost 1 base, leaving 13 bases of the junction unmatched. CDR1 SGHRS and CDR2 YFSETQ come from the germline V gene. The CDR3 runs 19 residues. Here the CDR3 DNA reads TGCGCCAGCAGCTTGAGACAGGCTAGCGGGAGAGCGAGCTCCTACGAGCAGTACTTC. This sequence encodes CASSLRQASGRASSYEQYF.

The chain joins TRBV27 to TRBJ1-4; D gene uncertain. Between the trimmed V and J ends, which lost 4 bases and 5 bases, there was a span of 11 bases. The CDR3 totals 14 residues. Germline V lookup: CDR1 MNHEY, CDR2 SMNVEV (reference sequence). CDR3 nucleotide sequence: TGTGCCAGCAGTTCGGAACAGCCAAATGAAAAACTGTTTTTT. It translates to CASSSEQPNEKLFF.

On this clone itself: At one end the junction does not follow the germline gene, possibly because of a read error. The gene calls are TRBV20-1 and TRBJ2-1, with D perhaps TRBD2 (5 bases). There are 13 residues in the CDR3. Germline loops: CDR1 DFQATT, CDR2 SNEGSKA (reference sequence). The CDR3 DNA is TGCAGTACTAGTTCCCACTCCTACAATGAGCAGTTCTTC. It specifies CSTSSHSYNEQFF.

The rearrangement links TRBV27 to TRBJ1-6; D uncertain. Germline assignment: CDR1 MNHEY and CDR2 SMNVEV (reference sequence). This CDR3 spans 15 amino acids. The V end was cut by 2 bases, the J end by 11 bases, with 16 bases between. The CDR3 DNA follows: TGTGCCAGCAGTTTAGGCCTGAGGCCGGGGACACCCCTCCACTTT. Protein: CASSLGLRPGTPLHF.

The chain uses TRBV6-1 and TRBJ1-2, with D perhaps TRBD1 (6 bases). In germline, CDR1 is MNHNS, CDR2 SASEGT. This CDR3 has 17 residues. Trimming pared 3 bases from V and 2 bases from J, leaving 19 bases between. The CDR3 sequence: CASSEGRGRFKNYGYTF. The CDR3 nucleotides are TGTGCCAGCAGTGAGGGCAGGGGCCGATTCAAGAACTATGGCTACACCTTC.

This sequence joins TRBV3-1 (or the pseudogene TRBV3-2) and TRBJ2-7; D unresolved. The V end lost 1 base, the J end lost 3 bases, and 4 bases lay between the germline ends. The germline V gene has CDR1 LGHDT and CDR2 YNNKEL (reference sequence). The CDR3 has 12 residues. This chain's CDR3 is CASSQVVYEQYF. The CDR3 nucleotides are TGTGCCAGCAGCCAAGTTGTCTACGAGCAGTACTTC.

This clone was recorded only once. The chain uses TRBV11-2 and TRBJ2-7; D unclear. The CDR3 has 14 amino acids. Trimming removed 5 bases from V and 1 base from J, with 12 bases in between. Germline V gene lookup returns CDR1 SGHAT and CDR2 FQNNGV. The CDR3 loop reads CASSVLGSSYEQYF. The DNA of the CDR3 is TGTGCCAGCAGCGTGTTAGGGTCTTCCTACGAGCAGTACTTC.

The chain combines TRBV12-3 or TRBV12-4 with TRBJ2-7; D gene ambiguous. The CDR3 has 13 residues. Trimming left V 4 bases short and J 0 bases short, with 7 bases between. CDR3 coding DNA: TGTGCCAGCAGTTCGGGTAGCTCCTACGAGCAGTACTTC. Protein product: CASSSGSSYEQYF.